Listed below are T cell receptor beta chains from one sample, sequenced in a study of cytomegalovirus exposure and HLA in healthy donors. Libraries were prepared by immunoSEQ multiplex PCR; TCRdb keeps only in-frame clonotypes and omits some of them. The sample holds tens of thousands of clones, under 85% seen once. The specimen sequenced was PBMCs. The origin of the receptors is a man aged 50 to 60 in good health and CMV-seronegative. Both conserved end residues are part of each CDR3. D genes are given only for firm matches. Size is omitted from some rows. Given values are once, few, many or a class for expanded clones.

CDR3 protein: CAISPGTGNEKLFF
CDR3 DNA: TGTGCCATCAGTCCCGGGACAGGGAATGAAAAACTGTTTTTT
J gene: TRBJ1-4
clone size: NA
D gene: TRBD1
V gene: TRBV10-3

CDR3 protein: CASSRTGQGKSNQPQHF
CDR3 DNA: TGTGCCAGTAGTAGGACTGGACAGGGGAAATCCAATCAGCCCCAGCATTTT
J gene: TRBJ1-5
clone size: NA
D gene: TRBD1
V gene: TRBV19

CDR3 protein: CASSDEPGQGFNEQFF
CDR3 DNA: TGCGCCAGCAGTGATGAACCGGGACAGGGGTTCAATGAGCAGTTCTTC
J gene: TRBJ2-1
clone size: NA
D gene: TRBD1
V gene: TRBV10-1

CDR3 protein: CASSLEGRVETQYF
CDR3 DNA: TGCGCCAGCAGCTTGGAAGGCAGGGTGGAGACCCAGTACTTC
J gene: TRBJ2-5
clone size: NA
D gene: NA
V gene: TRBV5-1

CDR3 protein: CASSQGDISNQPQHF
CDR3 DNA: TGCGCCAGCAGCCAGGGGGACATTAGCAATCAGCCCCAGCATTTT
J gene: TRBJ1-5
clone size: NA
D gene: NA
V gene: TRBV4-1

CDR3 protein: CASSYRSVGYNEQFF
CDR3 DNA: TGTGCCAGCAGTTACCGGTCCGTTGGTTACAATGAGCAGTTCTTC
J gene: TRBJ2-1
clone size: few
D gene: NA
V gene: TRBV6-5

CDR3 protein: CASSKSGGAYLETQYF
CDR3 DNA: TGTGCCAGCAGTAAGAGCGGGGGGGCGTACCTGGAGACCCAGTACTTC
J gene: TRBJ2-5
clone size: NA
D gene: TRBD2
V gene: TRBV14

CDR3 protein: CASRGGGGELFF
CDR3 DNA: TGTGCCAGCAGGGGGGGTGGCGGGGAGCTGTTTTTT
J gene: TRBJ2-2
clone size: NA
D gene: NA
V gene: TRBV6-5

CDR3 protein: CASSPRGQSQYF
CDR3 DNA: TGTGCCAGCAGCCCCAGGGGCCAATCGCAGTATTTT
J gene: TRBJ2-3
clone size: few
D gene: NA
V gene: TRBV5-4

CDR3 protein: CASSNRGRGYTF
CDR3 DNA: TGTGCCAGCAGTAACAGGGGACGTGGCTACACCTTC
J gene: TRBJ1-2
clone size: NA
D gene: TRBD1
V gene: TRBV27

CDR3 protein: CASSPAGVGGYTF
CDR3 DNA: TGTGCCAGCTCACCGGCAGGGGTAGGAGGCTACACCTTC
J gene: TRBJ1-2
clone size: few
D gene: NA
V gene: TRBV18

CDR3 protein: CSVAASTDTQYF
CDR3 DNA: TGCAGCGTGGCGGCTAGCACAGATACGCAGTATTTT
J gene: TRBJ2-3
clone size: few
D gene: NA
V gene: TRBV29-1

CDR3 protein: CASSLGQGRSYNEQFF
CDR3 DNA: TGTGCCAGCAGTCTCGGACAGGGACGATCCTACAATGAGCAGTTCTTC
J gene: TRBJ2-1
clone size: NA
D gene: TRBD1
V gene: TRBV27

CDR3 protein: CASSLSLGQPQHF
CDR3 DNA: TGTGCCAGCAGCTTATCCCTCGGTCAGCCCCAGCATTTT
J gene: TRBJ1-5
clone size: NA
D gene: NA
V gene: TRBV13

CDR3 protein: CASSLGGTGGRQPQHF
CDR3 DNA: TGTGCCAGCAGCTTGGGGGGGACAGGGGGCCGGCAGCCCCAGCATTTT
J gene: TRBJ1-5
clone size: few
D gene: TRBD1
V gene: TRBV5-6